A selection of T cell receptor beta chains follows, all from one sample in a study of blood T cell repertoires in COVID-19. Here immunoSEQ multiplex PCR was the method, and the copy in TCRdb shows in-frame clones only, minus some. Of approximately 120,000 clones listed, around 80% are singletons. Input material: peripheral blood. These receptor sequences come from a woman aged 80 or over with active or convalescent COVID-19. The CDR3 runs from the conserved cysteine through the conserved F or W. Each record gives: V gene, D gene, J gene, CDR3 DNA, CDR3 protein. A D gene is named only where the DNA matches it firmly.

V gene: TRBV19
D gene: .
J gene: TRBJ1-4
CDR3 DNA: TGTGCCAGTAGTATAGCCCGGGGGTCGTTCGCAGAAAAACTGTTTTTT
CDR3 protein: CASSIARGSFAEKLFF

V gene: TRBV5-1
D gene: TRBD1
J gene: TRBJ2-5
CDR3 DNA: TGCGCCAGCAGCTTGTACCCGGGACAGGGAATGGGAGAGACCCAGTACTTC
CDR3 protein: CASSLYPGQGMGETQYF

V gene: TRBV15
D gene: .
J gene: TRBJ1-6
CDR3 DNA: TGTGCCACCAGCATGTACGGAGCTAAAAATTCACCCCTCCACTTT
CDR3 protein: CATSMYGAKNSPLHF

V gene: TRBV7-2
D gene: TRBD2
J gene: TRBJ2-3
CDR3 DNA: TGTGCCAGCAGCTCGGGACTAGCGGGAGGACCAGATACGCAGTATTTT
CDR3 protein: CASSSGLAGGPDTQYF

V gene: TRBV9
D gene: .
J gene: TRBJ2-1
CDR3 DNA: TGTGCCAGCAGCGTAGCACCACGACTCAATGAGCAGTTCTTC
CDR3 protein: CASSVAPRLNEQFF

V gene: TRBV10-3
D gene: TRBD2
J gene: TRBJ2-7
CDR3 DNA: TGTGCCATCAGTGGGGACTACCGCCCCTACGAGCAGTACTTC
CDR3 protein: CAISGDYRPYEQYF

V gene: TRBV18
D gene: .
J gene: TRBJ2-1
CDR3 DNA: TGTGCCAGCTCACAAGGGAGAGACAATGAGCAGTTCTTC
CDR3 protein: CASSQGRDNEQFF

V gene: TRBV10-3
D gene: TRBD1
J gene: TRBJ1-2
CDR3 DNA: TGTGCCATCAGTGAGTCGAAGTCAGGGACAGGGCTTGCCTATGGCTACACCTTC
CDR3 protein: CAISESKSGTGLAYGYTF

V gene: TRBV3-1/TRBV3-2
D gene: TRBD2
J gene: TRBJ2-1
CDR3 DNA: TGTGCCAGCAGCCAAGGGACTAGCGGGCTGAATGAGCAGTTCTTC
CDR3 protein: CASSQGTSGLNEQFF

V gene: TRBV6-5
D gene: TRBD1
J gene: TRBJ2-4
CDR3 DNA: TGTGCCAGCAGGGCACCGGGACAGGGAGTTGGCATTCAGTACTTC
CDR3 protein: CASRAPGQGVGIQYF